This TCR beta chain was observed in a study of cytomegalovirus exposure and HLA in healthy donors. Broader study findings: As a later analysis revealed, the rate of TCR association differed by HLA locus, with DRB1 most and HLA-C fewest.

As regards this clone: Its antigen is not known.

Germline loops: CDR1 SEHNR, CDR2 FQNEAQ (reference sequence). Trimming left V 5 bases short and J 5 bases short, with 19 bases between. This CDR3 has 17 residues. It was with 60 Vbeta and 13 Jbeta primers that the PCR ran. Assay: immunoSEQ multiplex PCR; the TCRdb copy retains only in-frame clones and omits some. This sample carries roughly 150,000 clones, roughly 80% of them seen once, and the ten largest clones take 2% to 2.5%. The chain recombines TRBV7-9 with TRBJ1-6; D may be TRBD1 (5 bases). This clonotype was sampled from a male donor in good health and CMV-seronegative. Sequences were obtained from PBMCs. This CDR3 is CASSPPPDKINNSPLHF. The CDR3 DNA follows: TGTGCCAGCAGCCCCCCCCCGGACAAGATCAATAATTCACCCCTCCACTTT.